The 15 T cell receptor beta chains below were found in one sample sequenced in a study of shared clonotypes between healthy human individuals. Naivety among CD8 cells was defined by CD45RO negativity and positive CCR7 selection, thereby excluding terminally differentiated effector memory CD45RA+ cells. Measured with immunoSEQ multiplex PCR; TCRdb has only the in-frame clones, and not every one. Of 750,000 to 1,000,000 clones listed, more than 85% are singletons. Input material: naive CD8+ T cells sorted from blood. The receptors derive from a man aged 25-40 years in good health.

The genes are TRBV7-9 and TRBJ1-4; possibly TRBD1 for D (6 bases). This CDR3 contains 14 residues. The germline V gene has CDR1 SEHNR and CDR2 FQNEAQ (reference sequence). Deletions cut 0 bases from V and 8 bases from J, with 10 bases between. DNA of the CDR3: TGTGCCAGCAGCTTAGCTTTGCAGGGGGAAAAACTGTTTTTT. It yields the protein CASSLALQGEKLFF.

This chain joins TRBV7-9 and TRBJ1-1, with a weak D call TRBD1 (5 bases). From germline, CDR1 is SEHNR and CDR2 FQNEAQ (reference sequence). The CDR3 sequence is 15 residues long. Trimming removed 7 bases from V and 1 base from J, with 16 bases in between. CDR3 protein: CASIVLEGTNTEAFF. The DNA for the CDR3 is TGTGCCAGCATTGTCTTGGAGGGGACGAACACTGAAGCTTTCTTT.

V usage is TRBV4-1 and J usage is TRBJ2-3; 8 nucleotides match TRBD1. V dropped 9 bases and J dropped 2; count of bases not matched to a gene: 13. The CDR3 is 16 amino acids. Germline CDR1 MGHRA, CDR2 YSYEKL. The CDR3: CASGGDGTGHTDTQYF. CDR3 DNA sequence: TGCGCCAGTGGTGGTGACGGGACAGGCCACACAGATACGCAGTATTTT.

V usage is TRBV15 and J usage is TRBJ2-1, with D perhaps TRBD2 (6 bases). V was trimmed by 1 base and J by 9 bases, leaving 22 bases between them. In germline, CDR1 is LNHNV, CDR2 YYDKDF (reference sequence). This CDR3 comprises 17 residues. CDR3 sequence: CATSRVRRDGFLGEQFF. The DNA of the CDR3 is TGTGCCACCAGCAGAGTCCGGCGGGATGGTTTCTTAGGTGAGCAGTTCTTC.

The V and J genes are TRBV15 and TRBJ2-7, with D perhaps TRBD2 (5 bases). V lost 6 bases to trimming and J lost 2 bases, with 14 bases between them. The V gene's germline CDR1 is LNHNV and CDR2 YYDKDF (reference sequence). The CDR3 length is 14 residues. The CDR3 nucleotides are TGTGCCACCAGTCCGGGGAGCGGAGCCTACGAGCAGTACTTC. Encoded protein: CATSPGSGAYEQYF.

This chain joins TRBV27 and TRBJ1-3; D remains unclear. Germline V gives CDR1 MNHEY, CDR2 SMNVEV (reference sequence). The CDR3 extends over 12 amino acids. The CDR3 coding sequence is TGTGCGGGGTGGACCTCTGGAAACACCATATATTTT. Its translation is CAGWTSGNTIYF.

The chain uses TRBV12-5 and TRBJ2-3; D possibly corresponds to TRBD2 (5 bases). Germline assignment: CDR1 LGHNT and CDR2 FRNRAP. V lost 3 bases to trimming and J lost 4 bases, with 11 bases between them. There are 14 residues in the CDR3. This CDR3 reads CASGFQEAPDTQYF. As DNA, the CDR3 is TGTGCTAGTGGTTTTCAGGAGGCCCCAGATACGCAGTATTTT.

The J gene is TRBJ2-3, the V gene TRBV28; D may be TRBD1 (6 bases). The CDR3 sequence is 13 residues long. Germline CDR1 and CDR2: MDHEN and SYDVKM. V dropped 5 bases and J dropped 2 bases, with 8 bases sitting between them. The CDR3 DNA sequence: TGTGCCAGCAGTCGGACAGCCACAGATACGCAGTATTTT. This encodes CASSRTATDTQYF.

CDR3 nucleotides: TGTGCCAGCAGTTACTCAGGACAGGGCGCCCCAGAGACCCAGTACTTC. Its protein product is CASSYSGQGAPETQYF. The V gene is TRBV6-5, the J gene TRBJ2-5, with 8 bases matching TRBD1. The ends lost 0 bases at V and 4 bases at J; junction bases unmatched: 7. Germline V lookup: CDR1 MNHEY, CDR2 SVGAGI. This CDR3 has 16 residues.

The V gene is TRBV7-9, the J gene TRBJ2-7; D is perhaps TRBD1 or TRBD2 (5 bases each). The CDR3 has 14 amino acids. The germline V gene has CDR1 SEHNR and CDR2 FQNEAQ (reference sequence). V was pared by 5 bases and J by 3 bases, with 14 bases between. CDR3 bases: TGTGCCAGCAGCCCCGGGGCTAGCCGCTACGAGCAGTACTTC. This translates into CASSPGASRYEQYF.

With regard to this clone: Other DNA sequences in this specimen translate into the identical CDR3. The chain is built from TRBV6-1 and TRBJ2-3; 7 nucleotides line up with TRBD2. This CDR3 spans 15 amino acids. Germline-derived CDR1 and CDR2 are MNHNS and SASEGT. Trimming at V came to 3 bases and at J to 0 bases, leaving 3 bases not matched to a gene. The CDR3 DNA follows: TGTGCCAGCAGTGAGGGGGGGTCTAGCACAGATACGCAGTATTTT. Amino acid sequence: CASSEGGSSTDTQYF.

The chain carries TRBV6-5 and TRBJ2-3; D is possibly TRBD2 (6 bases). The CDR3 covers 14 residues. Per germline, CDR1 MNHEY and CDR2 SVGAGI. Trimming took off 2 bases at V and 7 bases at J, with 13 bases between the two ends. As DNA, the CDR3 is TGTGCCAGCAGTTACGGGGGGACTCCAAATACGCAGTATTTT. Its protein product is CASSYGGTPNTQYF.

This sequence joins TRBV7-9 and TRBJ1-1; a possible D gene is TRBD1 (6 bases). The CDR3 has 16 residues. Germline loops: CDR1 SEHNR, CDR2 FQNEAQ (reference sequence). V was trimmed by 7 bases and J by 3 bases, leaving 21 bases between them. The CDR3 bases are TGTGCCAGCACCGCTCCTAGGGGGAAGGAGGACACTGAAGCTTTCTTT. As protein: CASTAPRGKEDTEAFF.

The rearrangement joins TRBV9 to TRBJ1-2, with no clear D. CDR3 size: 12 residues. V was cut by 2 bases and J by 4 bases, with 6 bases left in between. From germline, CDR1 is SGDLS and CDR2 YYNGEE. CDR3 loop: CASSVYGYGYTF. CDR3 coding DNA: TGTGCCAGCAGCGTCTATGGCTATGGCTACACCTTC.

The chain recombines TRBV28 with TRBJ1-1; 9 positions agree with TRBD1. The V segment lost 3 bases and the J segment 2 bases; nucleotides outside the gene matches: 7. The CDR3 has 16 residues. The germline gives CDR1 MDHEN, CDR2 SYDVKM. The CDR3 DNA is TGTGCCAGCAGTTTGCCACAGGGGGCACTTAACACTGAAGCTTTCTTT. Translation: CASSLPQGALNTEAFF.